The clone carrying this TCR beta chain appeared many times. Its target is unknown. The sample originates from a study of T-cell reconstitution after alpha-beta-depleted transplantation in children. Study outcomes and limitations: Expanded clones from the graft, numbering several hundred, reportedly supplied alpha-beta T cells about two months after transplant. Newly made T cells mostly supplied T-cell counts and diversity one year after transplant.

Unique molecular identifiers were used to barcode this TCRbeta library. Via MiXCR, TCRdb re-called the PCR reads, giving one row per CDR3 protein. Of around 580,000 distinct CDR3 sequences listed, 20% to 25% are singletons. Here the sequenced sample was PBMCs, mostly from graft donor cells, taken 360 days after TCRalphabeta/CD19-depleted stem cell transplant. This sequence was found in a boy in the first two years of life who had a stem cell transplant for acute myeloid leukemia, so the T cells may come from the graft donor.

CDR3: CASRLSGTHNSPLHF. CDR3 sequence (DNA): TGTGCCAGCCGGCTCTCCGGGACCCATAATTCACCCCTCCACTTT. The genes are TRBV12-3 or TRBV12-4 and TRBJ1-6, with D tentatively TRBD1 (5 bases). V was shortened by 8 bases and J by 5 bases, with 16 bases between the two germline ends. The CDR3 runs 15 residues.